This is a list of T cell receptor beta chains from one sample in a study of blood T cell repertoires in COVID-19. Data came from immunoSEQ multiplex PCR; TCRdb stores just in-frame clones and leaves some out. In the table there are over 150,000 clones, approximately 90% of which are singletons. Input material: PBMCs or T cells enriched from blood (not recorded which). The receptors shown here come from a woman in her twenties or thirties who had recovered from COVID-19. Each CDR3 is given with its conserved first and last residue. D genes are given only for firm matches. Only part of the rows carry a size: once, few, many, or a class if the clone is expanded.

>few|TRBJ2-7|TRBV18|.
CASSPNGPGYEQYF
TGTGCCAGCTCACCAAACGGTCCGGGCTACGAGCAGTACTTC
>.|TRBJ2-5|TRBV27|TRBD1
CASSFEEGDRGEETQYF
TGTGCCAGCAGTTTTGAGGAGGGGGACAGGGGGGAAGAGACCCAGTACTTC
>.|TRBJ1-2|TRBV25-1|.
CASSEFGGGRSGYRGYTF
TGTGCCAGCAGTGAATTCGGGGGAGGACGGTCGGGATATCGTGGCTACACCTTC
>.|TRBJ1-2|TRBV7-9|.
CASSSGHDFDGYTF
TGTGCCAGCAGCTCGGGACACGACTTCGATGGCTACACCTTC
>once|TRBJ2-1|TRBV11-3|.
CASTPPAGGTIEQFF
TGTGCCAGCACTCCCCCCGCAGGGGGGACGATTGAGCAGTTCTTC
>.|TRBJ1-6|TRBV27|TRBD1
CASSSPGQTHSPLHF
TGTGCCAGCAGTTCTCCGGGACAGACACATTCACCCCTCCACTTT
>.|TRBJ2-7|TRBV19|.
CASSVGYSYEQYF
TGTGCCAGTAGTGTCGGGTACTCCTACGAGCAGTACTTC
>few|TRBJ1-4|TRBV5-1|.
CASSLGQSNEKLFF
TGCGCCAGCAGCCTCGGACAGTCTAATGAAAAACTGTTTTTT
>.|TRBJ1-2|TRBV9|.
CASSAPLGGGPYYGYTF
TGTGCCAGCAGCGCCCCCCTCGGGGGGGGCCCTTACTATGGCTACACCTTC
>.|TRBJ2-2|TRBV28|.
CASRRAGSPTGELFF
TGTGCCAGCAGGAGGGCAGGCAGCCCCACCGGGGAGCTGTTTTTT
>once|TRBJ1-1|TRBV19|.
CASKSSGDEAFF
TGTGCCAGTAAGTCCTCCGGGGATGAAGCTTTCTTT
>.|TRBJ1-1|TRBV5-1|TRBD1
CASSLRDREAFF
TGCGCCAGCAGCCTCCGGGACAGGGAAGCTTTCTTT
>.|TRBJ1-1|TRBV6-2/TRBV6-3|TRBD1
CASSRVPGQGDTEAFF
TGTGCCAGCAGCCGAGTGCCGGGACAGGGCGACACTGAAGCTTTCTTT
>.|TRBJ2-2|TRBV5-6|.
CASRLVRGRTGELFF
TGTGCCAGCAGGCTTGTCAGGGGAAGGACCGGGGAGCTGTTTTTT
>.|TRBJ2-1|TRBV4-2|TRBD2
CASSQDNPTSGSNEQFF
TGTGCCAGCAGCCAAGATAATCCGACTAGCGGGAGTAATGAGCAGTTCTTC
>.|TRBJ1-1|TRBV11-2|TRBD1
CASTRQGKIQNTEAFF
TGTGCCAGCACCAGACAGGGAAAGATACAGAACACTGAAGCTTTCTTT
>.|TRBJ1-2|TRBV7-2|TRBD1
CASSLVDRGNGYTF
TGTGCCAGCAGCTTAGTGGACAGGGGAAATGGCTACACCTTC
>once|TRBJ1-4|TRBV7-2|.
CASSLVNEKLFF
TGTGCCAGCAGCTTAGTAAATGAAAAACTGTTTTTT
>.|TRBJ1-6|TRBV18|TRBD1
CASSPNGQAVNSPLHF
TGTGCCAGCTCACCAAACGGACAGGCTGTTAATTCACCCCTCCACTTT
>.|TRBJ1-3|TRBV2|TRBD1
CASSPGQGLGNTIYF
TGTGCCAGCAGTCCGGGACAGGGTTTAGGAAACACCATATATTTT
>.|TRBJ1-6|TRBV7-2|.
CASSLLGQTNSPLHF
TGTGCCAGCAGCTTATTAGGACAGACTAATTCACCCCTCCACTTT
>.|TRBJ2-5|TRBV7-3|TRBD2
CASSLTTSGGQETQYF
TGTGCCAGCAGCTTAACGACTAGCGGGGGCCAAGAGACCCAGTACTTC
>.|TRBJ1-1|TRBV5-1|.
CASSWARGSTEAFF
TGCGCCAGCAGCTGGGCCAGGGGAAGCACTGAAGCTTTCTTT
>.|TRBJ1-1|TRBV7-2|.
CASSLTYDRNTEAFF
TGTGCCAGCAGCTTAACCTACGACAGGAACACTGAAGCTTTCTTT
>.|TRBJ1-3|TRBV6-2/TRBV6-3|.
CASSYSEGSTGNTIYF
TGTGCCAGCAGTTACTCGGAGGGATCGACTGGAAACACCATATATTTT
>.|TRBJ2-7|TRBV3-1/TRBV3-2|TRBD2
CASSQLKLAGTSYEQYF
TGTGCCAGCAGCCAACTAAAACTAGCGGGGACCTCCTACGAGCAGTACTTC
>few|TRBJ1-5|TRBV6-5|TRBD1
CASSSTGAARQPQHF
TGTGCCAGCAGTTCTACAGGGGCGGCGAGGCAGCCCCAGCATTTT
>.|TRBJ2-2|TRBV2|.
CASSGERTGELFF
TGTGCCAGCAGTGGAGAACGCACCGGGGAGCTGTTTTTT
>.|TRBJ1-1|TRBV25-1|.
CASTSRGGNTEAFF
TGTGCCAGCACATCCCGGGGAGGGAACACTGAAGCTTTCTTT
>.|TRBJ2-3|TRBV9|.
CASSVARVSDTQYF
TGTGCCAGCAGCGTAGCTCGGGTCTCAGATACGCAGTATTTT
>.|TRBJ1-4|TRBV5-1|.
CASSRDPLTSTNEKLFF
TGCGCCAGCAGCCGTGACCCTCTGACATCGACTAATGAAAAACTGTTTTTT
>once|TRBJ1-3|TRBV9|TRBD1
CASSAPTGLAGNTIYF
TGTGCCAGCAGCGCCCCGACAGGGTTGGCAGGAAACACCATATATTTT
>.|TRBJ1-1|TRBV3-1/TRBV3-2|TRBD1
CASSHGVDRGPKAFF
TGTGCCAGCAGCCATGGGGTTGACAGGGGGCCTAAAGCTTTCTTT
>.|TRBJ2-2|TRBV7-9|TRBD2
CASSPHSGGSNTGELFF
TGTGCCAGCAGCCCCCACAGCGGGGGGTCGAACACCGGGGAGCTGTTTTTT
>.|TRBJ1-4|TRBV19|.
CASSEGTNEKLFF
TGTGCCAGTAGTGAGGGTACTAATGAAAAACTGTTTTTT
>.|TRBJ2-3|TRBV2|.
CASSETREHTRADTQYF
TGTGCCAGCAGTGAGACGCGGGAACATACACGCGCAGATACGCAGTATTTT
>.|TRBJ1-3|TRBV18|.
CASSPLDSSGNTIYF
TGTGCCAGCTCACCACTAGACAGCTCTGGAAACACCATATATTTT
>.|TRBJ1-3|TRBV9|TRBD1
CASSVATTGGAGNTIYF
TGTGCCAGCAGCGTAGCTACTACAGGGGGGGCGGGAAACACCATATATTTT
>.|TRBJ1-2|TRBV7-9|TRBD1
CASSYAGTGKYGYTF
TGTGCCAGCAGCTACGCCGGGACAGGGAAATATGGCTACACCTTC
>.|TRBJ1-2|TRBV7-2|TRBD1
CASTRTGRGYTF
TGTGCCAGCACCAGGACAGGGCGAGGCTACACCTTC
>.|TRBJ2-7|TRBV5-1|.
CASSLESSEEQYF
TGCGCCAGCAGCTTGGAGTCTAGCGAGGAGCAGTACTTC
>.|TRBJ2-7|TRBV18|.
CASSPRDGGEQYF
TGTGCCAGCTCACCACGGGACGGGGGCGAGCAGTACTTC
>.|TRBJ2-5|TRBV24-1|.
CATGAQETQYF
TGTGCCACAGGGGCCCAAGAGACCCAGTACTTC
>.|TRBJ1-2|TRBV6-6|TRBD1
CASSSPGQGRHGYTF
TGTGCCAGCAGCTCCCCGGGACAGGGGCGTCATGGCTACACCTTC
>.|TRBJ2-3|TRBV4-3|TRBD2
CASSQGPSGGTDTQYF
TGCGCCAGCAGCCAAGGTCCTAGCGGGGGCACAGATACGCAGTATTTT
>.|TRBJ2-5|TRBV6-6|.
CASSFQFQETQYF
TGTGCCAGCAGTTTTCAATTCCAAGAGACCCAGTACTTC
>.|TRBJ1-2|TRBV7-9|TRBD1
CASTLQGPGIYGYTF
TGTGCCAGCACTCTACAGGGGCCGGGTATCTATGGCTACACCTTC
>.|TRBJ2-1|TRBV9|TRBD2
CASSPGTRNEQFF
TGTGCCAGCAGCCCCGGGACTAGAAATGAGCAGTTCTTC
>.|TRBJ1-6|TRBV12-3/TRBV12-4|TRBD1
CASSLGQGGPLHF
TGTGCCAGCAGTTTGGGGCAGGGGGGACCCCTCCACTTT
>.|TRBJ2-1|TRBV19|TRBD1
CASSMSRDRGRGEQFF
TGTGCCAGTAGTATGTCCCGGGACAGGGGGAGAGGTGAGCAGTTCTTC
>.|TRBJ1-3|TRBV14|.
CASSQIQGRNTIYF
TGTGCCAGCAGCCAAATTCAGGGGCGGAACACCATATATTTT
>.|TRBJ2-3|TRBV3-1/TRBV3-2|TRBD2
CASSDRLAGMGDTQYF
TGTGCCAGCAGCGACAGACTAGCGGGGATGGGGGATACGCAGTATTTT
>.|TRBJ1-2|TRBV2|.
CASSEAARQASNYGYTF
TGTGCCAGCAGTGAAGCGGCCCGACAGGCTTCTAACTATGGCTACACCTTC
>.|TRBJ1-2|TRBV4-2|TRBD1
CASSQEGQDPYGYTF
TGTGCCAGCAGCCAAGAAGGACAGGATCCCTATGGCTACACCTTC
>.|TRBJ2-3|TRBV9|TRBD2
CASSLSGGSTDTQYF
TGTGCCAGCAGCCTTAGCGGGGGTTCCACAGATACGCAGTATTTT
>.|TRBJ1-2|TRBV7-9|.
CASSLTEPNYGYTF
TGTGCCAGCAGCTTGACTGAACCTAACTATGGCTACACCTTC
>.|TRBJ1-1|TRBV5-1|.
CASGVVDYTEAFF
TGCGCCAGCGGCGTAGTAGACTACACTGAAGCTTTCTTT
>.|TRBJ2-3|TRBV5-1|.
CASSPVYTDTQYF
TGCGCCAGCAGCCCGGTCTACACAGATACGCAGTATTTT
>once|TRBJ2-5|TRBV9|TRBD2
CASSVAGAGVKTQYF
TGTGCCAGCAGCGTAGCTGGGGCGGGAGTGAAGACCCAGTACTTC